These 9 T cell receptor beta chains were sequenced from one sample in a study of graft-versus-host responses after intestinal transplantation. TCRdb keeps only in-frame clones here, not all; method: immunoSEQ multiplex PCR. The sample has over 75,000 clones; about 84% are singletons. This specimen consisted of PBMCs, obtained 255 days after intestinal transplant. These receptors were obtained from a human patient who received an intestinal transplant, so some T cells may come from the graft donor.

The chain has TRBV6-5 and TRBJ2-7, with D tentatively TRBD1 (6 bases). V was pared by 0 bases and J by 2 bases, with 8 bases between. Per the germline V gene, CDR1 is MNHEY and CDR2 is SVGAGI. This CDR3 has 14 amino acids. The CDR3 DNA sequence: TGTGCCAGCAGTTACTCTGACAGGCCCTACGAGCAGTACTTC. It yields the protein CASSYSDRPYEQYF.

This chain uses TRBV5-6 with TRBJ1-5, with D perhaps TRBD1 (6 bases). Germline CDR1 is SGHDT and CDR2 is YYEEEE. The CDR3 runs 19 residues. Trimming left V 2 bases short and J 0 bases short, with 21 bases between. The CDR3 region has the DNA TGTGCCAGCAGCTTCGGCCGGGAGACAGGCCTTTATAGCAATCAGCCCCAGCATTTT. Translated: CASSFGRETGLYSNQPQHF.

This clone was counted between two and nine times. The CDR3: CASSLVASYNEQFF. In nucleotides, the CDR3 is TGTGCCAGCAGTTTAGTAGCGTCCTACAATGAGCAGTTCTTC. V usage is TRBV27 and J usage is TRBJ2-1; perhaps TRBD2 as D (5 bases). The CDR3 sequence is 14 residues long. CDR1 MNHEY and CDR2 SMNVEV come from the germline V gene (reference sequence). Trimming left V 2 bases short and J 1 base short, with 6 bases between.

The chain joins TRBV19 to TRBJ1-2; no definite D call. V was pared by 8 bases and J by 5 bases, with 21 bases between. CDR3 length: 15 amino acids. Per the germline V gene, CDR1 is LNHDA and CDR2 is SQIVND (reference sequence). CDR3 protein: CASLPRGDRYYGYTF. The CDR3 DNA sequence: TGTGCCAGTCTACCCCGAGGCGACCGATATTATGGCTACACCTTC. Based on the CDR3 plus reference TRBV19 and TRBJ1-2, the full variable domain is DGGITQSPKYLFRKEGQNVTLSCEQNLNHDAMYWYRQDPGQGLRLIYYSQIVNDFQKGDIAEGYSVSREKKESFPLTVTSAQKNPTAFYLCASLPRGDRYYGYTFGSGTRLTVV.

V gene TRBV29-1 combines with J gene TRBJ2-2, with unresolved D. Germline V gives CDR1 SQVTM, CDR2 ANQGSEA. CDR3 length equals 11 residues. V was cut by 5 bases and J by 6 bases, with 7 bases left in between. The chain's CDR3 is CSVREAGELFF. The CDR3 DNA follows: TGCAGCGTTAGGGAAGCCGGGGAGCTGTTTTTT.

The CDR3 nucleotides read TGTGCCAGCAGCGTAGGACTAGCAGTCCACGAGCAGTACTTC. Translated: CASSVGLAVHEQYF. This sequence joins TRBV7-2 and TRBJ2-7; 8 bases are a match to TRBD2. Losses at the gene ends were 5 bases for V and 5 bases for J; bases not matched to a gene: 8. The CDR3 contains 14 residues. The germline V gene encodes CDR1 SGHTA and CDR2 FQGNSA.

This clone was detected once. This rearrangement joins TRBV11-2 to TRBJ2-7; D is undetermined. Germline V gene data show CDR1 as SGHAT and CDR2 as FQNNGV. V was clipped by 0 bases and J by 4 bases, with 10 bases between them. There are 14 residues in the CDR3. CDR3 DNA: TGTGCCAGCAGCTTAGATGAAATGCAGTACGAGCAGTACGTC. The encoded protein is CASSLDEMQYEQYV.

This chain uses TRBV5-1 with TRBJ2-7; no definite D call. Germline values: CDR1 SGHRS, CDR2 YFSETQ. The CDR3 contains 13 residues. Trimming stripped 0 bases from V and 2 bases from J, with 6 bases between. CDR3 sequence: CASSLGRTYEQYF. DNA for the CDR3: TGCGCCAGCAGCTTGGGACGGACCTACGAGCAGTACTTC.

The chain uses TRBV27 and TRBJ2-1; D could derive from TRBD1 or TRBD2 (5 bases each). The CDR3 contains 15 residues. Germline assignment: CDR1 MNHEY and CDR2 SMNVEV (reference sequence). The germline V and J ends were trimmed by 0 bases and 9 bases, with 15 bases remaining between them. The CDR3 coding sequence is TGTGCCAGCAGTTTATCGTATTCTTGGGGGTCTGAGCAGTTCTTC. Protein product: CASSLSYSWGSEQFF.